The 9 T cell receptor beta chains reported below all come from one sample, sequenced in a study of CD8+ T cells in alopecia areata. Isolated RNA was reverse transcribed into cDNA used as the sequencing template. Clones were sequenced by immunoSEQ multiplex PCR, and TCRdb holds only the in-frame ones, with some missing. This sample has some 130,000 clones, with approximately 48% found just once. This specimen was CD8+ T cells sorted from blood, taken at week 0. All receptors derive from a human donor with alopecia areata.

In this sample, this clone turned up a few times. This chain connects TRBV10-2 to TRBJ1-1, with D tentatively TRBD1 (6 bases). The CDR3 totals 14 residues. Looked up from germline, CDR1 is WSHSY and CDR2 is SAAADI. V was clipped by 5 bases and J by 2 bases, with 12 bases between them. The CDR3 nucleotides read TGCGCCAGCAGTCCGGGACATCTAAACACTGAAGCTTTCTTT. This codes for CASSPGHLNTEAFF.

The genes are TRBV9 and TRBJ2-1, with D possibly matching TRBD1 (6 bases). There are 17 residues in the CDR3. Germline values: CDR1 SGDLS, CDR2 YYNGEE. The V gene lost 3 bases and the J gene lost 0 bases, with 16 bases spanning the gap. CDR3 in DNA: TGTGCCAGCAGCGCACGCGATGACAGGAGCTCCTACAATGAGCAGTTCTTC. Translation: CASSARDDRSSYNEQFF. The full variable domain, completed using reference TRBV9 and TRBJ2-1, is DSGVTQTPKHLITATGQRVTLRCSPRSGDLSVYWYQQSLDQGLQFLIQYYNGEERAKGNILERFSAQQFPDLHSELNLSSLELGDSALYFCASSARDDRSSYNEQFFGPGTRLTVL.

V usage is TRBV2 and J usage is TRBJ2-6, with D perhaps being TRBD1 or TRBD2 (5 bases each). Trimming removed 2 bases at V and 3 bases at J, with 8 bases between. CDR3 size: 15 residues. The germline V gene encodes CDR1 SNHLY and CDR2 FYNNEI. CDR3 nucleotides: TGTGCCAGCAGTGAAATGGGGGATGGGGCCAACGTCCTGACTTTC. Its protein is CASSEMGDGANVLTF. Full variable domain (rest looked up from reference TRBV2 and TRBJ2-6): EPEVTQTPSHQVTQMGQEVILRCVPISNHLYFYWYRQILGQKVEFLVSFYNNEISEKSEIFDDQFSVERPDGSNFTLKIRSTKLEDSAMYFCASSEMGDGANVLTFGAGSRLTVL.

In the case of this clone: The junction does not match germline at one end; this may be a read error. The chain employs TRBV7-7 and TRBJ2-6; D call uncertain. The CDR3 consists of 15 residues. Germline CDR1 and CDR2: SSHAT and FNYEAQ (reference sequence). CDR3 DNA: TGTGCTAGCAGCTTAGGTCGTATTGGGGCCAACGTCCTGACTTTC. Its protein product is CASSLGRIGANVLTF.

This clone was found a few times. The CDR3 DNA reads as TGCAGCGTCGCCCCCACTAATCCTAATCGGGACAGTCCGGGAGAGACCCAGTACTTC. Amino acids: CSVAPTNPNRDSPGETQYF. V usage is TRBV29-1 and J usage is TRBJ2-5, with 7 bases fitting TRBD1. CDR1 is SQVTM, CDR2 ANQGSEA, per germline. The CDR3 is made up of 19 amino acids. Trimming cost V 6 bases and J 4 bases; bases outside gene matches: 26.

The chain recombines TRBV30 with TRBJ2-3; 8 nucleotides agree with TRBD1. Losses at the gene ends were 5 bases for V and 0 bases for J; bases not matched to a gene: 4. The CDR3 has 14 residues. Per the germline V gene, CDR1 is GTSNPN and CDR2 is SVGIG (reference sequence). The CDR3, as DNA: TGTGCCTGGGGGACAGGTGCTAGCACAGATACGCAGTATTTT. Protein: CAWGTGASTDTQYF.

J is TRBJ1-1 and V is TRBV13, with unresolved D. CDR3 length equals 13 residues. V was shortened by 5 bases and J by 10 bases, with 17 bases between the two germline ends. The germline CDR1 and CDR2 sequences are PRHDT and FYEKMQ (reference sequence). The CDR3 loop reads CASSPQGPLGAFF. As DNA, the CDR3 is TGTGCCAGCAGCCCTCAAGGGCCCCTCGGAGCTTTCTTT.

The chain employs TRBV27 and TRBJ2-1; D tentatively fits TRBD1 or TRBD2 (5 bases each). Trimming stripped 5 bases from V and 6 bases from J, with 11 bases between. This CDR3 spans 13 amino acids. Looked up from germline, CDR1 is MNHEY and CDR2 is SMNVEV (reference sequence). The CDR3 sequence: CASSPGPGNEQFF. DNA of the CDR3: TGTGCCAGCAGTCCGGGGCCGGGCAATGAGCAGTTCTTC.

This chain connects TRBV27 to TRBJ2-2; D unclear. The V gene's germline CDR1 is MNHEY and CDR2 SMNVEV (reference sequence). This CDR3 has 15 amino acids. V was pared by 5 bases and J by 0 bases, with 10 bases between. CDR3 sequence (DNA): TGTGCCAGCAGTCCCCGGCCCGCGAACACCGGGGAGCTGTTTTTT. This encodes CASSPRPANTGELFF.